The present entry profiles one T cell receptor (beta chain) with its context. The CDR3 has 15 residues. V was cut by 5 bases and J by 5 bases, with 19 bases left in between. The germline gives CDR1 DFQATT, CDR2 SNEGSKA (reference sequence). TCRdb itself ran the RT-PCR reads through MiXCR, one entry per CDR3 protein. The sample includes about 620,000 distinct CDR3 sequences, about 11% seen only once; the top ten take 8% to 13%. This record comes from a study of response to subunit inactivated influenza vaccine. The sample also formed part of further work on T cells expressing NK-cell markers. That source notes: The authors made TCR beta cDNA libraries by 5'RACE template switching. This switching added a universal primer site and UMIs. For several donors, the dominant NKG2C+ clonotypes made up roughly 1.0-7.5% of their CD8+ T cells.

The gene calls are TRBV20-1 and TRBJ2-1, with D hard to call. The material sequenced was PBMCs from blood, taken on the day of vaccination. The sequence was collected from a man in his fifties or sixties who received an inactivated influenza vaccine. The CDR3: CSAGPRSSNDNEQFF. CDR3 nucleotide sequence: TGCAGTGCTGGCCCCCGTAGTTCTAACGACAATGAGCAGTTCTTC.